This T cell receptor (beta chain) originates from a study of identical twins. Template switching added a universal primer site, and cDNA bore unique molecular identifiers. One entry per CDR3 protein results from TCRdb running MiXCR on the 5' RACE reads. The sample carries 300,000 or so distinct CDR3 sequences, roughly 10% recorded once. This sample was shared with a second study, whose subject was yellow fever vaccine responses in identical twins.

The source is a young woman in good health. Source material: CD8+ T cells sorted from blood.

The CDR3 DNA reads TGTGCCAGCAGCCAAGGAGAATTTAGCACAGATACGCAGTATTTT. Amino acid sequence: CASSQGEFSTDTQYF. The rearrangement uses TRBV3-1 and TRBJ2-3, with D uncertain. Deletions cut 1 base from V and 0 bases from J, with 8 bases between. Germline V gives CDR1 LGHDT, CDR2 YNNKEL (reference sequence). CDR3 length: 15 residues.